The subject of this entry is one T cell receptor (beta chain). Antigen specificity is unknown. The source of the sample is a study of cytomegalovirus exposure and HLA in healthy donors. Overall study findings and caveats: In vitro data verified three CMV-associated chains as specific for CMV antigens.

The germline gives CDR1 SGHTA, CDR2 FQGNSA. V lost 5 bases to trimming and J lost 7 bases, with 18 bases between them. The CDR3 consists of 15 residues. 13 Jbeta primers and 60 Vbeta primers were used for the PCR. How the authors handled the data: Later, tens of millions of unique TCR beta chains were counted in an analysis, and about 10 million of them were shared. Assay used: immunoSEQ multiplex PCR; TCRdb lists only in-frame clones, some missing. Clone size and V and J calls were adopted from that table, with D and trimming inferred from the DNA. Of roughly 130,000 clones in the sample, about 66% are singletons; the top ten hold approximately 1.5%.

The clonotype comes from a man younger than 40 in good health and CMV-seropositive. V usage is TRBV7-2 and J usage is TRBJ1-5, with a weak D call TRBD1 (6 bases). Sequenced sample: PBMCs. In DNA form, the CDR3 reads TGTGCCAGCAGCAGCGAAGGGGGAAGAAACCAGCCCCAGCATTTT. Its translation: CASSSEGGRNQPQHF.